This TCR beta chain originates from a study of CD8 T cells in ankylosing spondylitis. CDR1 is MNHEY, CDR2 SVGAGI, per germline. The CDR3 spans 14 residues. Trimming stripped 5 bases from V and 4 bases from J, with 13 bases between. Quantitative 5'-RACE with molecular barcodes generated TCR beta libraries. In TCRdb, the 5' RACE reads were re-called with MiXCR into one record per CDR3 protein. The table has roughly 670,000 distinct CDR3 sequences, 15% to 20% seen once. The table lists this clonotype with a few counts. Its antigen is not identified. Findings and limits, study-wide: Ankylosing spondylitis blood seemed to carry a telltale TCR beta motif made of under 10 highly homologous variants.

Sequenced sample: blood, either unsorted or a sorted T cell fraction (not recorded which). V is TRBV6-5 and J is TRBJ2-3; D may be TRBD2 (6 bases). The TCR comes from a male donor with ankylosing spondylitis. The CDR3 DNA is TGTGCCAGCAGTAACCGACTAGTGCCAGATACGCAGTATTTT. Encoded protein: CASSNRLVPDTQYF.